This entry concerns a single TCR beta chain. This specimen belongs to a study of long-term antiretroviral therapy in people with HIV. The authors ran the immunoSEQ assay, v3.0, at survey level. Assay used: immunoSEQ multiplex PCR; TCRdb lists only in-frame clones, some missing. The table records around 20,000 clones, around 87% of them present only once. The receptor comes from a woman between 45 and 60 years old with HIV. The sequences come from unsorted PBMCs, collected approximately 2.5 years after starting antiretroviral therapy.

CDR3 in DNA: TGTGCCAGCTCATTTCGGGGTGCTGATACCGGGGAGCTGTTTTTT. Translated: CASSFRGADTGELFF. This chain uses TRBV18 with TRBJ2-2, with D perhaps matching TRBD2 (5 bases). CDR3 length: 15 residues. The V gene's germline CDR1 is KGHSH and CDR2 LQKENI. V was cut by 5 bases and J by 5 bases, with 15 bases left in between. The full variable domain, with the rest looked up from reference TRBV18 and TRBJ2-2, is NAGVMQNPRHLVRRRGQEARLRCSPMKGHSHVYWYRQLPEEGLKFMVYLQKENIIDESGMPKERFSAEFPKEGPSILRIQQVVRGDSAAYFCASSFRGADTGELFFGEGSRLTVL.